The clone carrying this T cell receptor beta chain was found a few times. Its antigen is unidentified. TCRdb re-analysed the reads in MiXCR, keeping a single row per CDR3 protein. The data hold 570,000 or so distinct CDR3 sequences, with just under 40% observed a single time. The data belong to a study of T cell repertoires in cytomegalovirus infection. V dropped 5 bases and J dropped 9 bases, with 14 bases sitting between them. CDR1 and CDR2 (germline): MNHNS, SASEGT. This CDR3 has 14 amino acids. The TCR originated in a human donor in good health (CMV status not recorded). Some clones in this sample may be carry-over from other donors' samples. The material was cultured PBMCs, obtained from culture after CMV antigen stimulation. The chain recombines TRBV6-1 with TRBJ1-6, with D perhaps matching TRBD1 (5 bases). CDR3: CASSPRGVSSPLHF. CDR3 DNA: TGTGCCAGCAGTCCCCGGGGGGTCAGTTCACCCCTCCACTTT.